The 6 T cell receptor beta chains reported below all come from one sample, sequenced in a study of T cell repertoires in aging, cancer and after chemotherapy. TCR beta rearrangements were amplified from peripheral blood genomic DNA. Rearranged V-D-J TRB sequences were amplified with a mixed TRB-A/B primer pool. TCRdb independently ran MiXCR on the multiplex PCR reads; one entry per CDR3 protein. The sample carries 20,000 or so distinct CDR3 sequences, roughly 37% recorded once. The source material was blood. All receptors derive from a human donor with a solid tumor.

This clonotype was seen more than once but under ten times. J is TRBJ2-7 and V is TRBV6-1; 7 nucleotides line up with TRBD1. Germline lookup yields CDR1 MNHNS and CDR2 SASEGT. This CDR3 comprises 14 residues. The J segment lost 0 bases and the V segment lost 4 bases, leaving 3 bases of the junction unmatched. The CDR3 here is CASSVRDSSYEQYF. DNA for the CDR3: TGTGCCAGCAGTGTTCGGGACAGCTCCTACGAGCAGTACTTC.

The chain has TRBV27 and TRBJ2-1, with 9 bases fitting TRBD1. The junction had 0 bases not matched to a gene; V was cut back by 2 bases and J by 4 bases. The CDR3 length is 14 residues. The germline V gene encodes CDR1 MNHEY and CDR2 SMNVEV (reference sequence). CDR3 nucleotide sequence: TGTGCCAGCAGTTTAGGGACAGGGTACAATGAGCAGTTCTTC. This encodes CASSLGTGYNEQFF.

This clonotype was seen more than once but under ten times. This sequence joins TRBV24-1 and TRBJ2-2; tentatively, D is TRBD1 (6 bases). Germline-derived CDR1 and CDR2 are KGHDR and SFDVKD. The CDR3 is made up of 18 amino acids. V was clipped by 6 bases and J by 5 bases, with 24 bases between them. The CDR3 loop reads CATSPPQGGSIRTGELFF. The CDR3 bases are TGTGCCACCAGTCCTCCACAGGGTGGGTCAATTAGGACCGGGGAGCTGTTTTTT.

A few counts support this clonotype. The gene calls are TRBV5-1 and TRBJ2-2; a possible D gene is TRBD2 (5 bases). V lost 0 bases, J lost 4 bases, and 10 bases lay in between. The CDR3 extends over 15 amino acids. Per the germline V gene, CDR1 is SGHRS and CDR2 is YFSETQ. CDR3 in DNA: TGCGCCAGCAGCTTGGTGGGCCGGGGCACCGGGGAGCTGTTTTTT. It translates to CASSLVGRGTGELFF.

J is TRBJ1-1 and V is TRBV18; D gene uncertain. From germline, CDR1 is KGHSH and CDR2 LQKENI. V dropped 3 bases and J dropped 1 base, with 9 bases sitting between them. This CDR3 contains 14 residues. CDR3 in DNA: TGTGCCAGCTCACCCGACACGAGGAACACTGAAGCTTTCTTT. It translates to CASSPDTRNTEAFF.

DNA of the CDR3: TGTGCCAGCAGCCTAGGAGGGGGCAATGAGCAGTTCTTC. This gives the protein CASSLGGGNEQFF. V usage is TRBV7-6 and J usage is TRBJ2-1; perhaps D is TRBD1 or TRBD2 (6 bases each). Trimming pared 5 bases from V and 6 bases from J, leaving 11 bases between. CDR1 is SGHVS and CDR2 is FNYEAQ in the germline V gene. The CDR3 is 13 residues long.